The 6 T cell receptor beta chains in this list originate from one sample, sequenced in a study of shared clonotypes between healthy human individuals. This table comes from immunoSEQ multiplex PCR, and its TCRdb copy is limited to in-frame clones, with some not included. The table includes 1.4 million to 1.5 million clones, roughly 96% detected once. Sequencing was carried out using naive CD4+ T cells sorted from blood. The subset: CD45RA+ positively selected. The receptors come from a man between 25 and 39 years old in good health.

This clone was observed once. Written as DNA, the CDR3 is TGTGCCAGCAGTTACGGCTCTCAAGTAGGGCTCGAGCAGTACTTC. This sequence encodes CASSYGSQVGLEQYF. This chain links TRBV6-6 with TRBJ2-7; D is unresolved. V lost 2 bases and J lost 6, with 17 bases in between. CDR1 MNHNY and CDR2 SVGAGI come from the germline V gene (reference sequence). CDR3 length equals 15 residues.

V gene TRBV2 combines with J gene TRBJ2-2; 10 bases are shared with TRBD2. Germline V CDR1 and CDR2: SNHLY, FYNNEI. This CDR3 is 15 amino acids long. V lost 5 bases and J lost 5; bases outside the gene matches: 5. The CDR3 region is CASSRNSGRTGELFF. The CDR3 bases are TGTGCCAGCAGTCGGAATAGCGGGAGGACCGGGGAGCTGTTTTTT.

The chain has TRBV5-1 and TRBJ2-7; D not certain. Trimming left V 4 bases short and J 3 bases short, with 11 bases between. The CDR3 extends over 13 amino acids. Germline-derived CDR1 and CDR2 are SGHRS and YFSETQ. The CDR3 loop reads CASSSKGNYEQYF. CDR3 bases: TGCGCCAGCAGCAGCAAGGGCAACTACGAGCAGTACTTC.

The V call is TRBV19, the J call TRBJ1-1; 7 bases match TRBD1. The germline V gene encodes CDR1 LNHDA and CDR2 SQIVND (reference sequence). The CDR3 is 14 residues long. With V trimmed by 6 bases and J by 6 bases, 10 bases remained unmatched. CDR3 bases: TGTGCCAGTAGCGAAAGGGGGCTGGTTTCTGAAGCTTTCTTT. Translating it yields CASSERGLVSEAFF.

Remarks on this clone: The sample has other DNA sequences that encode this CDR3 too. The chain combines TRBV5-1 with TRBJ1-5; D unresolved. Germline CDR1 is SGHRS and CDR2 is YFSETQ. The V and J ends lost 0 bases and 4 bases respectively, with 5 bases between them. This CDR3 contains 13 residues. The chain's CDR3 is CASSLGENQPQHF. The CDR3 coding sequence is TGCGCCAGCAGCTTGGGAGAGAATCAGCCCCAGCATTTT.

The chain recombines TRBV19 with TRBJ1-2; D uncertain. V was clipped by 5 bases and J by 4 bases, with 11 bases between them. This CDR3 contains 13 residues. Germline V gene lookup returns CDR1 LNHDA and CDR2 SQIVND (reference sequence). The CDR3 loop reads CASSPDFSYGYTF. The CDR3 DNA follows: TGTGCCAGTAGTCCGGACTTTAGCTATGGCTACACCTTC.